A selection of T cell receptor beta chains follows, all from one sample in a study of blood T cell repertoires in COVID-19. TCRdb keeps only in-frame clones here, not all; method: immunoSEQ multiplex PCR. The sample contains 200,000 or so clones, roughly 84% of which appear only once. Sequenced sample: peripheral blood. Every receptor here comes from a man between 40 and 49 years old who had recovered from COVID-19. CDR3s include the opening cysteine and the closing phenylalanine or tryptophan. The order of the fields is V gene, J gene, clone size, CDR3 length, D gene, CDR3 protein, CDR3 DNA. A D gene is named only where the DNA matches it firmly. Clone size is given for some rows only: seen once, a few or many times, or a class if the clone is expanded.

v_call: TRBV18; j_call: TRBJ2-5; clone_size: .; cdr3_length: 15; d_call: TRBD1; cdr3_aa: CASSLLGTAKETQYF; cdr3_nt: TGTGCCAGCTCACTCTTGGGGACAGCCAAAGAGACCCAGTACTTC
v_call: TRBV5-1; j_call: TRBJ2-1; clone_size: .; cdr3_length: 16; d_call: TRBD2; cdr3_aa: CASSKAGTSSYNEQFF; cdr3_nt: TGCGCCAGCTCCAAGGCCGGGACTAGCTCCTACAATGAGCAGTTCTTC
v_call: TRBV6-2/TRBV6-3; j_call: TRBJ1-4; clone_size: many; cdr3_length: 16; d_call: .; cdr3_aa: CASSYIGGVRNEKLFF; cdr3_nt: TGTGCCAGCAGTTACATCGGGGGAGTAAGGAATGAAAAACTGTTTTTT
v_call: TRBV30; j_call: TRBJ2-5; clone_size: .; cdr3_length: 12; d_call: .; cdr3_aa: CACSVVRETQYF; cdr3_nt: TGTGCCTGCAGTGTAGTTCGGGAGACCCAGTACTTC
v_call: TRBV19; j_call: TRBJ2-2; clone_size: .; cdr3_length: 15; d_call: TRBD1; cdr3_aa: CASSGTVANTGELFF; cdr3_nt: TGTGCCAGTAGCGGGACAGTCGCGAACACCGGGGAGCTGTTTTTT
v_call: TRBV6-1; j_call: TRBJ2-1; clone_size: few; cdr3_length: 14; d_call: .; cdr3_aa: CASSEGAPFNEQFF; cdr3_nt: TGTGCCAGCAGTGAAGGGGCGCCCTTCAATGAGCAGTTCTTC
v_call: TRBV9; j_call: TRBJ1-2; clone_size: .; cdr3_length: 14; d_call: TRBD1; cdr3_aa: CASRSTGTVRVYTF; cdr3_nt: TGTGCCAGCAGATCTACCGGGACAGTCCGCGTCTACACCTTC
v_call: TRBV2; j_call: TRBJ2-1; clone_size: .; cdr3_length: 14; d_call: TRBD1; cdr3_aa: CASRIDRAYNEQFF; cdr3_nt: TGTGCCAGCAGAATAGACAGGGCCTACAATGAGCAGTTCTTC
v_call: TRBV30; j_call: TRBJ1-1; clone_size: .; cdr3_length: 13; d_call: .; cdr3_aa: CAWSVMGGTEAFF; cdr3_nt: TGTGCCTGGAGTGTAATGGGGGGAACTGAAGCTTTCTTT
v_call: TRBV2; j_call: TRBJ1-4; clone_size: once; cdr3_length: 14; d_call: TRBD1; cdr3_aa: CASSYRGGGEKLFF; cdr3_nt: TGTGCCAGCAGTTACAGGGGAGGAGGTGAAAAACTGTTTTTT
v_call: TRBV6-5; j_call: TRBJ2-2; clone_size: .; cdr3_length: 12; d_call: TRBD2; cdr3_aa: CAGGRGTGELFF; cdr3_nt: TGTGCCGGAGGGAGGGGCACCGGGGAGCTGTTTTTT
v_call: TRBV27; j_call: TRBJ1-6; clone_size: .; cdr3_length: 15; d_call: .; cdr3_aa: CASRFTRRKDSPLHF; cdr3_nt: TGTGCCAGCAGGTTCACCAGGAGGAAGGATTCACCCCTCCACTTT
v_call: TRBV3-1/TRBV3-2; j_call: TRBJ1-2; clone_size: .; cdr3_length: 15; d_call: TRBD1; cdr3_aa: CASSQAGTGGEGYTF; cdr3_nt: TGTGCCAGCAGCCAAGCCGGGACAGGGGGGGAAGGCTACACCTTC
v_call: TRBV14; j_call: TRBJ2-1; clone_size: .; cdr3_length: 16; d_call: TRBD2; cdr3_aa: CASSRHGAGGYNEQFF; cdr3_nt: TGTGCCAGCAGCCGCCACGGGGCGGGGGGTTACAATGAGCAGTTCTTC
v_call: TRBV30; j_call: TRBJ1-6; clone_size: once; cdr3_length: 14; d_call: .; cdr3_aa: CAWTGTSHNSPLHF; cdr3_nt: TGTGCCTGGACCGGGACTTCCCATAATTCGCCCCTCCACTTT
v_call: TRBV19; j_call: TRBJ2-4; clone_size: .; cdr3_length: 14; d_call: .; cdr3_aa: CASSTWDNPYIQYF; cdr3_nt: TGTGCCAGTAGTACGTGGGACAATCCGTACATTCAGTACTTC
v_call: TRBV18; j_call: TRBJ2-1; clone_size: once; cdr3_length: 16; d_call: TRBD2; cdr3_aa: CASSPPWEGGYNEQFF; cdr3_nt: TGTGCCAGCTCACCACCATGGGAGGGAGGTTACAATGAGCAGTTCTTC
v_call: TRBV27; j_call: TRBJ2-1; clone_size: .; cdr3_length: 17; d_call: .; cdr3_aa: CASSPILASTADNEQFF; cdr3_nt: TGTGCCAGCAGTCCCATACTAGCCTCAACGGCGGACAATGAGCAGTTCTTC
v_call: TRBV10-2; j_call: TRBJ1-3; clone_size: .; cdr3_length: 17; d_call: TRBD1; cdr3_aa: CASIGQAAPDSGNTIYF; cdr3_nt: TGCGCCAGCATCGGACAGGCTGCACCAGACTCTGGAAACACCATATATTTT
v_call: TRBV4-3; j_call: TRBJ1-1; clone_size: .; cdr3_length: 17; d_call: .; cdr3_aa: CASSQDREDGENTEAFF; cdr3_nt: TGCGCCAGCAGCCAAGATCGGGAGGACGGGGAGAACACTGAAGCTTTCTTT
v_call: TRBV5-4; j_call: TRBJ2-3; clone_size: .; cdr3_length: 16; d_call: TRBD2; cdr3_aa: CASRAGKGRGTDTQYF; cdr3_nt: TGTGCCAGCAGAGCGGGGAAGGGGCGTGGCACAGATACGCAGTATTTT
v_call: TRBV20-1; j_call: TRBJ2-1; clone_size: .; cdr3_length: 11; d_call: .; cdr3_aa: CSAVWPNEQFF; cdr3_nt: TGCAGTGCGGTCTGGCCTAATGAGCAGTTCTTC